The 20 T cell receptor beta chains below all came from one sample that was sequenced in a study of cytomegalovirus exposure and HLA in healthy donors (dated by TCRdb to the late 2010s). The library was prepared using the immunoSEQ multiplex PCR assay. For the multiplex PCR, a mixture combining 60 forward primers for TCR Vbeta segments and 13 reverse primers for TCR Jbeta segments was used. The source is immuneACCESS, and TCRdb retained only in-frame sequences with V and J called. Part of the clones is not carried over; for the studies checked, unresolved V genes explain less than half of this, and the remainder is unexplained. For this sample there are roughly 89,000 clones; 65% appear just once. Clones ranked in the top ten supply roughly 21% of the sample. The material sequenced was PBMCs. These receptors all come from a woman between 50 and 59 years old in good health and CMV-seropositive.

This clone appeared a few times. V is TRBV7-2 and J is TRBJ1-6, with D hard to call. Trimming cost V 2 bases and J 8 bases, with 10 bases left between them. Germline CDR1 reads SGHTA; CDR2 reads FQGNSA. The CDR3 loop spans 14 amino acids. CDR3 sequence: CASSLRQQDSPLHF. The CDR3 DNA sequence: TGTGCCAGCAGCTTAAGGCAGCAGGATTCACCCCTCCACTTT.

This clone came up many times. This sequence joins TRBV6-1 and TRBJ1-4; 7 bases match TRBD1. V shed 2 bases, J shed 7 bases, and the junction held 4 bases outside the gene matches. This CDR3 is built from 14 residues. The V gene's germline CDR1 is MNHNS and CDR2 SASEGT. The CDR3, as DNA: TGTGCCAGCAGTGAATTAACAGGGGCTGAAAAACTGTTTTTT. Translated: CASSELTGAEKLFF.

The chain recombines TRBV15 with TRBJ1-2; TRBD1 might be the D (5 bases). Germline CDR1 and CDR2: LNHNV and YYDKDF (reference sequence). V was cut by 5 bases and J by 2 bases, with 9 bases left in between. The CDR3 sequence is 13 residues long. The CDR3 is CATSGDSNYGYTF. In nucleotides, the CDR3 is TGTGCCACCAGCGGGGACTCAAACTATGGCTACACCTTC.

There are a few counts of this clone. The V and J genes are TRBV2 and TRBJ1-1; D is perhaps TRBD1 (6 bases). Germline loops: CDR1 SNHLY, CDR2 FYNNEI. The CDR3 is made up of 14 amino acids. V was trimmed by 6 bases and J by 4 bases, leaving 15 bases between them. The CDR3 here is CASSVYREGTEAFF. CDR3 nucleotide sequence: TGTGCCAGCAGCGTTTACAGGGAGGGCACTGAAGCTTTCTTT. Complete variable domain (other parts from reference TRBV2 and TRBJ1-1): EPEVTQTPSHQVTQMGQEVILRCVPISNHLYFYWYRQILGQKVEFLVSFYNNEISEKSEIFDDQFSVERPDGSNFTLKIRSTKLEDSAMYFCASSVYREGTEAFFGQGTRLTVV.

This sequence joins TRBV5-5 and TRBJ1-1; D unresolved. The CDR3 has 13 residues. Trimming removed 3 bases from V and 4 bases from J, with 10 bases in between. Germline loops: CDR1 SGHKS, CDR2 YYEKEE (reference sequence). CDR3 bases: TGTGCCAGCAGCTCGAGGGTGGCCACTGAAGCTTTCTTT. Protein: CASSSRVATEAFF.

The chain links TRBV6-1 to TRBJ1-3; D is uncertain. Trimming took 4 bases from V and 0 from J, leaving 10 bases between them. CDR3 length: 15 amino acids. Germline-derived CDR1 and CDR2 are MNHNS and SASEGT. CDR3 nucleotides: TGTGCCAGCAGTGTAGTTCATGGCTCTGGAAACACCATATATTTT. This gives the protein CASSVVHGSGNTIYF.

The chain joins TRBV7-8 to TRBJ2-3; TRBD1 matches at 11 bases. The CDR3 totals 15 residues. Germline V gene lookup returns CDR1 SGHVS and CDR2 FQNEAQ. V was pared by 2 bases and J by 6 bases, with 4 bases of the junction left unmatched. DNA of the CDR3: TGTGCCAGCAGCTTAACCGGGACAGGGGGGGATACGCAGTATTTT. Translating it yields CASSLTGTGGDTQYF.

The chain links TRBV7-6 to TRBJ2-7; D remains unclear. The length of the CDR3 is 14 residues. V lost 3 bases to trimming and J lost 1 base, with 10 bases between them. Germline V gene sequence: CDR1 SGHVS, CDR2 FNYEAQ. CDR3 amino acids: CASSLRQLSYEQYF. The DNA of the CDR3 is TGTGCCAGCAGCTTGAGGCAGCTTTCCTACGAGCAGTACTTC. The full variable domain, its missing parts supplied by reference TRBV7-6 and TRBJ2-7, is GAGVSQSPRYKVTKRGQDVALRCDPISGHVSLYWYRQALGQGPEFLTYFNYEAQQDKSGLPNDRFSAERPEGSISTLTIQRTEQRDSAMYRCASSLRQLSYEQYFGPGTRLTVT.

V and J are TRBV9 and TRBJ2-1; the match to TRBD1 covers 8 bases. This CDR3 comprises 15 residues. Germline V gene sequence: CDR1 SGDLS, CDR2 YYNGEE. V gave up 0 bases and J gave up 7 bases; unmatched junction bases: 6. CDR3 DNA sequence: TGTGCCAGCAGCGTAGGGGGACAGGTCTATAATGAGCAGTTCTTC. Translation: CASSVGGQVYNEQFF.

This chain links TRBV30 with TRBJ1-6, with 7 bases fitting TRBD1. J was trimmed by 7 bases and V by 2 bases; bases with no gene match: 8. Germline V gene lookup returns CDR1 GTSNPN and CDR2 SVGIG (reference sequence). The CDR3 runs 15 residues. The CDR3 nucleotides read TGTGCCTGGAGTTCCGGACAGGCTCAGAATTCACCCCTCCACTTT. Protein: CAWSSGQAQNSPLHF.

V and J are TRBV10-1 and TRBJ2-7, with D possibly TRBD1 on 5 matching bases. Trimming took 2 bases from V and 7 from J, leaving 12 bases between them. The CDR3 length is 13 residues. CDR1 and CDR2 (germline): WNHNN, SYGVQD (reference sequence). Here the CDR3 DNA reads TGCGCCAGCAGTGAGGTCACAGGTGGGGAGCAGTACTTC. Translating it yields CASSEVTGGEQYF.

This rearrangement joins TRBV7-3 to TRBJ2-2; 12 bases fit TRBD1. V dropped 5 bases and J dropped 7; count of bases not matched to a gene: 11. Germline CDR1 SGHTA, CDR2 FQGTGA. The CDR3 extends over 17 amino acids. The CDR3, as DNA: TGTGCCAGCAGCACGAGCTGGGACAGGGGGCGAGGCGGGGAGCTGTTTTTT. Translation gives CASSTSWDRGRGGELFF.

The chain uses TRBV4-1 and TRBJ1-2; TRBD1 aligns across 8 bases. CDR3 length: 18 residues. Per germline, CDR1 MGHRA and CDR2 YSYEKL. J gave up 4 bases and V 0 bases, and 13 bases lay outside the gene matches. The CDR3 reads CASSQDNGVGTGIYGYTF. CDR3 bases: TGCGCCAGCAGCCAAGATAACGGGGTGGGGACAGGCATCTATGGCTACACCTTC.

The chain recombines TRBV7-8 with TRBJ2-2; 9 nucleotides align to TRBD2. V shed 3 bases and J 5 bases; nucleotides not matched to a gene: 4. Germline CDR1 reads SGHVS; CDR2 reads FQNEAQ. The CDR3 is 15 residues long. The CDR3 sequence is CASSFPSGGTGELFF. CDR3 DNA sequence: TGTGCCAGCAGCTTCCCCAGCGGGGGGACCGGGGAGCTGTTTTTT.

This clone was observed once. The V call is TRBV30, the J call TRBJ2-7, with 8 nucleotides matching TRBD1. CDR3 size: 15 residues. After removal of 0 bases from V and 1 base from J, the junction contained 5 bases not matched to a gene. Germline V gene data show CDR1 as GTSNPN and CDR2 as SVGIG (reference sequence). Here the CDR3 DNA reads TGTGCCTGGAGTGTACGGACAGGGAGTTCCTACGAGCAGTACTTC. Protein product: CAWSVRTGSSYEQYF. The entire variable domain, with the rest obtained from reference TRBV30 and TRBJ2-7, is as follows: SQTIHQWPATLVQPVGSPLSLECTVEGTSNPNLYWYRQAAGRGLQLLFYSVGIGQISSEVPQNLSASRPQDRQFILSSKKLLLSDSGFYLCAWSVRTGSSYEQYFGPGTRLTVT.

This clone showed up just once. No conserved phenylalanine or tryptophan is present at the end of the CDR3, so a read error is the likely explanation. The DNA is left out, because the CDR3 cannot be placed on it with certainty; the CDR3 is given as TCRdb lists it. The J gene is TRBJ1-1, the V gene TRBV4-3; TRBD1, as called in the table, went unchecked against the DNA. The germline V gene has CDR1 LGHNA and CDR2 YSLEER. The CDR3 has 12 amino acids, counting both end residues. The CDR3 is CASSRYARDRGS.

The chain employs TRBV19 and TRBJ1-2; possibly TRBD1 for D (5 bases). CDR1 and CDR2 from the germline V gene are LNHDA and SQIVND (reference sequence). The V gene lost 6 bases and the J gene lost 5 bases, with 19 bases spanning the gap. This CDR3 comprises 15 residues. The CDR3 DNA reads as TGTGCCAGTAGCCTCACCGGGGGTAGGCTGTATGGCTACACCTTC. Translated: CASSLTGGRLYGYTF.

This clone was seen only a few times. The chain has TRBV6-5 and TRBJ1-2; D not certain. With 0 bases removed from V and 4 bases from J, the gap between germline ends came to 12 bases. The CDR3 is made up of 15 amino acids. CDR1 is MNHEY, CDR2 SVGAGI, per germline. CDR3 DNA sequence: TGTGCCAGCAGTTACTCCCCAGGCCTCACCTATGGCTACACCTTC. The encoded protein is CASSYSPGLTYGYTF.

The rearrangement joins TRBV28 to TRBJ1-6; no definite D call. Between the trimmed V and J ends, which lost 5 bases and 13 bases, there was a span of 12 bases. Germline CDR1 is MDHEN and CDR2 is SYDVKM. This CDR3 region has 12 residues. In DNA, the CDR3 is TGTGCCAGCAGTCCTTTGGCCCGTCCCCTCCACTTT. It encodes CASSPLARPLHF.

The chain joins TRBV5-1 to TRBJ1-1; the match to TRBD1 covers 8 bases. The germline gives CDR1 SGHRS, CDR2 YFSETQ. V dropped 0 bases and J dropped 3; count of bases not matched to a gene: 4. The CDR3 has 15 residues. Here the CDR3 DNA reads TGCGCCAGCAGCTTGGAGGGCAGGGGGCACACTGAAGCTTTCTTT. Its translation is CASSLEGRGHTEAFF.